This T cell receptor beta chain is drawn from a study of T cells in localized non-small cell lung cancer. Sequencing was performed with immunoSEQ multiplex PCR; in TCRdb, only in-frame clones are kept and a portion is missing. The repertoire has around 26,000 clones, approximately 88% of them found once; the top ten carry about 9.4%. The V end was cut by 4 bases, the J end by 0 bases, with 13 bases between. The germline V gene encodes CDR1 SGHRS and CDR2 YFSETQ. The CDR3 loop spans 15 amino acids. Study conclusions and caveats: Appearances in adjacent lung were noted for a median roughly 58 of the top 100 tumor clones.

This clone has more than one count but fewer than ten. Antigen unknown. Sequences were derived from peripheral blood mononuclear cells, sampled before any cancer treatment. This chain connects TRBV5-1 to TRBJ1-2; TRBD1 is a possible D gene (5 bases). This TCR derives from a woman aged 40-69 years with stage III lung adenocarcinoma. The CDR3 protein is CASSGSAGTNYGYTF. Here the CDR3 DNA reads TGCGCCAGCAGCGGCTCTGCAGGGACTAACTATGGCTACACCTTC.